The 16 T cell receptor beta chains below all came from one sample that was sequenced in a study of T cells after yellow fever vaccination. TCRdb passed the 5' RACE reads through MiXCR, listing each CDR3 protein once. The table lists more than 90,000 distinct CDR3 sequences, 6.5% to 9% of them singletons. Source: CD8+ T cells sorted from PBMCs, taken 45 days after the yellow fever booster vaccination. These receptors were taken from a man aged 30 to 39 who received the YFV17D yellow fever vaccine.

J is TRBJ2-5 and V is TRBV14, with a weak D call TRBD1 (6 bases). Trimming took 2 bases from V and 9 from J, leaving 16 bases between them. This CDR3 spans 14 amino acids. The germline gives CDR1 SGHDN, CDR2 FVKESK. CDR3 sequence (DNA): TGTGCCAGCAGCCAAACGGGACACCCCCAAGCCCAGTACTTC. This sequence encodes CASSQTGHPQAQYF.

The chain couples TRBV7-2 to TRBJ2-2; 13 bases match TRBD2. The germline V gene encodes CDR1 SGHTA and CDR2 FQGNSA. Trimming at V came to 5 bases and at J to 8 bases, leaving 8 bases not matched to a gene. The CDR3 runs 16 residues. DNA of the CDR3: TGTGCCAGCAGCCGACCGGGACTAGCGGGATGGGGGGAGCTGTTTTTT. Its translation: CASSRPGLAGWGELFF.

This clonotype was counted at least ten times. This chain joins TRBV7-9 and TRBJ2-1, with D hard to call. The V gene's germline CDR1 is SEHNR and CDR2 FQNEAQ (reference sequence). The V end was cut by 11 bases, the J end by 3 bases, with 14 bases between. This CDR3 comprises 13 residues. CDR3 nucleotides: TGTGCCTCCGGTGGGCCAGGCTACAATGAGCAGTTCTTC. Translated: CASGGPGYNEQFF.

This clonotype was observed many times. V is TRBV4-3 and J is TRBJ2-7, with D hard to call. V gave up 0 bases and J gave up 4 bases, with 10 bases separating them. Per germline, CDR1 LGHNA and CDR2 YSLEER. CDR3 length: 14 residues. CDR3 region: CASSQDIGQYEQYF. Here the CDR3 DNA reads TGCGCCAGCAGCCAAGATATAGGGCAGTACGAGCAGTACTTC.

A note on this clonotype: This could be a read error, since a much larger clone is one nucleotide away. The chain employs TRBV9 and TRBJ2-1; 13 bases match TRBD2. Germline CDR1 reads SGDLS; CDR2 reads YYNGEE. CDR3 length: 17 residues. CDR3 protein: CAISAGGTSGMRNEQFF. The CDR3 nucleotides read TGTGCCATCAGCGCGGGGGGGACTAGCGGGATGAGGAATGAGCAGTTCTTC.

This clonotype was seen repeatedly, ten times or more. J is TRBJ2-1 and V is TRBV2, with TRBD2 matching over 7 bases. This CDR3 spans 13 amino acids. Germline CDR1 is SNHLY and CDR2 is FYNNEI. The junction had 4 bases not matched to a gene; V was cut back by 1 base and J by 10 bases. The CDR3 is CASSEVSSGEQFF. The CDR3 bases are TGTGCCAGCAGTGAAGTTTCTAGCGGCGAGCAGTTCTTC.

This clonotype came up a few times. The chain recombines TRBV20-1 with TRBJ2-1; TRBD2 agrees at 15 bases. CDR3 size: 18 residues. CDR1 DFQATT and CDR2 SNEGSKA come from the germline V gene (reference sequence). Unmatched junction bases numbered 7, after V lost 2 bases and J lost 2 bases. CDR3 residues: CSARSGTSGRPTYNEQFF. CDR3 DNA: TGCAGTGCTAGATCCGGGACTAGCGGGAGGCCGACCTACAATGAGCAGTTCTTC.

At least ten counts were recorded for this clonotype. J is TRBJ1-5 and V is TRBV27, with a weak D call TRBD1 (5 bases). This CDR3 comprises 14 residues. Germline CDR1 and CDR2: MNHEY and SMNVEV (reference sequence). Trimming took 5 bases from V and 6 from J, leaving 14 bases between them. The CDR3 coding sequence is TGTGCCAGCAGTCTCCTGGGGGGGGGTCAGCCCCAGCATTTT. Translated, it gives CASSLLGGGQPQHF.

This clonotype has ten or more counts. CDR3 DNA: TGTGCCAGCAGTTTCGTCCTGGAGGGCCGGAGCTCCTACGAGCAGTACTTC. It translates to CASSFVLEGRSSYEQYF. The chain carries TRBV12-3 or TRBV12-4 and TRBJ2-7; TRBD2 might be the D (6 bases). The CDR3 sequence is 17 residues long. The V end was cut by 3 bases, the J end by 0 bases, with 18 bases between.

This clonotype was observed many times. The CDR3: CASSPLGQETQYF. The CDR3 coding sequence is TGTGCCAGCAGTCCTTTGGGGCAAGAGACCCAGTACTTC. The rearrangement uses TRBV27 and TRBJ2-5; D is uncertain. CDR1 and CDR2 from the germline V gene are MNHEY and SMNVEV (reference sequence). The CDR3 extends over 13 amino acids. Trimming cost V 5 bases and J 2 bases, with 9 bases left between them.

This clonotype was picked up many times. The CDR3 nucleotides are TGTGCCAGCAGCCAAGAAGGACTAGCGGGAGGAACACTCCAAGAGACCCAGTACTTC. It yields the protein CASSQEGLAGGTLQETQYF. The chain recombines TRBV4-2 with TRBJ2-5; TRBD2 matches at 14 bases. Germline V gene lookup returns CDR1 LGHNA and CDR2 YNFKEQ. This CDR3 is built from 19 residues. The J segment lost 1 base and the V segment lost 0 bases, leaving 7 bases of the junction unmatched.

In its sample, this clonotype was seen many times. The chain has TRBV20-1 and TRBJ2-1; TRBD2 matches 7 bases. Trimming removed 5 bases from V and 4 bases from J; junction bases left unmatched: 2. The CDR3 covers 12 residues. Germline V gene data show CDR1 as DFQATT and CDR2 as SNEGSKA (reference sequence). CDR3 in amino acids: CSAQAGYNEQFF. DNA of the CDR3: TGCAGTGCTCAAGCGGGATACAATGAGCAGTTCTTC.

This clonotype was found many times. The chain carries TRBV29-1 and TRBJ1-1; TRBD1 agrees at 11 bases. The length of the CDR3 is 14 residues. J gave up 4 bases and V 7 bases, and 8 bases lay outside the gene matches. Germline V lookup: CDR1 SQVTM, CDR2 ANQGSEA. In nucleotides, the CDR3 is TGCAGCGCTCGAGGGGGGACAGGGGGCACTGAAGCTTTCTTT. It specifies CSARGGTGGTEAFF. Complete variable domain (other parts from reference TRBV29-1 and TRBJ1-1): SAVISQKPSRDICQRGTSLTIQCQVDSQVTMMFWYRQQPGQSLTLIATANQGSEATYESGFVIDKFPISRPNLTFSTLTVSNMSPEDSSIYLCSARGGTGGTEAFFGQGTRLTVV.

This clonotype was counted at least ten times. The rearrangement joins TRBV6-2 or TRBV6-3 to TRBJ2-3; D is possibly TRBD2 (6 bases). This CDR3 spans 15 amino acids. V lost 4 bases and J lost 7, with 18 bases in between. The V gene's germline CDR1 is MNHEY and CDR2 SVGEGT. CDR3 DNA: TGTGCCAGCAGTTCTAACCGGGACTCCAAGTATACGCAGTATTTT. This codes for CASSSNRDSKYTQYF.

This clonotype was detected many times. This chain joins TRBV6-5 and TRBJ2-1; possible D gene TRBD2, 7 bases. The CDR3 is made up of 14 amino acids. Germline V gene lookup returns CDR1 MNHEY and CDR2 SVGAGI. Deletions cut 2 bases from V and 4 bases from J, with 9 bases between. The CDR3 nucleotides read TGTGCCAGCAGTTACAGGGGGGGATACAATGAGCAGTTCTTC. Translated, it gives CASSYRGGYNEQFF.

At least ten counts were recorded for this clonotype. The chain links TRBV15 to TRBJ1-2; D is ambiguous. The CDR3 contains 15 residues. Germline V gene lookup returns CDR1 LNHNV and CDR2 YYDKDF (reference sequence). Trimming took off 0 bases at V and 4 bases at J, with 12 bases between the two ends. The CDR3 DNA reads as TGTGCCACCAGCAGAGAATCGTCCTCGCGCTATGGCTACACCTTC. Translated, it gives CATSRESSSRYGYTF.